This paragraph reports one T cell receptor beta chain. The antigen remains undetermined. This entry comes from a study of T cell responses to AZD1222 COVID-19 vaccine. Overall study context: Both about-4-week and about-12-week second-dose recipients were combined. Study-level findings and limits: Clonal diversity may have been underestimated in mostly white British donors. Receipt of two AZD1222 doses was followed by a rise in Spike-specific TCR breadth and depth.

CDR1 SGHAT and CDR2 FQNNGV come from the germline V gene. CDR3 length: 15 amino acids. Germline trimming cut 5 bases from V and 2 bases from J; bases unmatched to any gene: 5. The protocol was immunoSEQ multiplex PCR, while the TCRdb copy is restricted to in-frame clones and leaves out a portion. The sample holds roughly 120,000 clones, 85% to 90% seen once. This TCR derives from an adult in good health. Here the sequenced sample was peripheral blood, taken on day 0 of AZD1222 vaccination. The genes are TRBV11-2 and TRBJ2-3; the match to TRBD1 covers 9 bases. Here the CDR3 DNA reads TGTGCCAGCAGCCAACGGACAGGGGTCACAGATACGCAGTATTTT. It is translated as CASSQRTGVTDTQYF.